The next 16 T cell receptor beta chains were all read from a single sample in a study of regulatory T cells in long-lasting Graves disease. Regarding time point: newly diagnosed GD, antithyroid drugs for less than 3 months. RNA isolated from PBMCs was used to make the TCR library. To make TCR beta libraries, researchers used iRepertoire HTBI primers and Arm-PCR of CDR3 regions. TCRdb recomputed calls from the multiplex PCR reads with MiXCR, one row per CDR3 protein. Here the sample spans roughly 510,000 distinct CDR3 sequences, more than 15% being singletons. This same sample was also part of a study on T cells in Graves' hyperthyroidism and ophthalmopathy.

Material: peripheral blood mononuclear cells (PBMCs), obtained at new diagnosis, from a patient treated with antithyroid drugs. These receptors came from a man between 18 and 29 years old with Graves disease.

There are a few counts of this clonotype. This rearrangement joins TRBV30 to TRBJ2-7; 7 bases are a match to TRBD2. Germline lookup yields CDR1 GTSNPN and CDR2 SVGIG (reference sequence). Trimming took 7 bases from V and 2 from J; bases not matched to a gene: 11. This CDR3 spans 14 amino acids. The CDR3 sequence: CALGGSGTTYEQYF. The CDR3 DNA follows: TGTGCCTTGGGGGGGAGCGGGACCACCTACGAGCAGTACTTC. Looking up the rest from reference TRBV30 and TRBJ2-7 gives the full variable domain: SQTIHQWPATLVQPVGSPLSLECTVEGTSNPNLYWYRQAAGRGLQLLFYSVGIGQISSEVPQNLSASRPQDRQFILSSKKLLLSDSGFYLCALGGSGTTYEQYFGPGTRLTVT.

This clonotype has at least ten counts. The rearrangement links TRBV11-2 to TRBJ1-1; unclear D gene. In germline, CDR1 is SGHAT, CDR2 FQNNGV. CDR3 length equals 15 residues. V was shortened by 5 bases and J by 0 bases, with 13 bases between the two germline ends. The DNA for the CDR3 is TGTGCCAGCAGCCCCCCAGGACGTGTGAACACTGAAGCTTTCTTT. Translated, it gives CASSPPGRVNTEAFF.

There are a few counts of this clonotype. The CDR3 loop is CASSLDWGSETQYF. The DNA of the CDR3 is TGTGCCAGCAGCTTAGATTGGGGTTCCGAGACCCAGTACTTC. The chain couples TRBV7-2 to TRBJ2-5; no reliable D call. V lost 1 base and J lost 5, with 11 bases in between. This CDR3 contains 14 residues. The germline CDR1 and CDR2 sequences are SGHTA and FQGNSA.

This clonotype came up many times. The chain links TRBV6-5 to TRBJ1-5; D is possibly TRBD1 (5 bases). This CDR3 contains 13 residues. V lost 2 bases to trimming and J lost 10 bases, with 12 bases between them. Germline V gives CDR1 MNHEY, CDR2 SVGAGI. CDR3 protein: CASSYSRVGPQHF. DNA of the CDR3: TGTGCCAGCAGTTACAGCAGGGTAGGCCCCCAGCATTTT.

This rearrangement joins TRBV13 to TRBJ2-7; a weak D match, TRBD1 (5 bases). Germline values: CDR1 PRHDT, CDR2 FYEKMQ (reference sequence). CDR3 length equals 17 residues. Trimming removed 5 bases from V and 0 bases from J, with 20 bases in between. The CDR3 is CASSLALASRGSYEQYF. CDR3 sequence (DNA): TGTGCCAGCAGCCTCGCTTTGGCGTCAAGGGGCTCCTACGAGCAGTACTTC.

To note about this clonotype: Being one base from a much bigger clone, this may be a read error. The CDR3 ends on some other residue instead of the conserved phenylalanine or tryptophan, so this is likely a read error. This chain joins TRBV2 and TRBJ1-2; TRBD1 might be the D (5 bases). This CDR3 is 13 amino acids long. Deletions cut 5 bases from V and 7 bases from J, with 14 bases between. In germline, CDR1 is SNHLY, CDR2 FYNNEI. The CDR3 DNA reads as TGTGCCAGCAGTCAGGACCCAGGGCGTGGCTACACCCTC. Amino acid sequence: CASSQDPGRGYTL.

This clonotype has only a few counts. V and J are TRBV20-1 and TRBJ2-5; no clear D gene. The ends were cut back, 5 bases at V and 0 bases at J, with 13 bases in the middle. Germline lookup yields CDR1 DFQATT and CDR2 SNEGSKA (reference sequence). This CDR3 has 14 residues. CDR3 coding DNA: TGCAGTGCTTCGATGTCGGTTAACCAAGAGACCCAGTACTTC. Amino acids: CSASMSVNQETQYF.

In its sample, this clonotype was seen a few times. The CDR3 sequence: CSARDRVGTFRGYTF. CDR3 sequence (DNA): TGCAGTGCTAGAGACAGAGTCGGGACATTTAGGGGCTACACCTTC. This chain joins TRBV20-1 and TRBJ1-2; a possible D gene is TRBD1 (6 bases). Germline V lookup: CDR1 DFQATT, CDR2 SNEGSKA (reference sequence). With 0 bases removed from V and 8 bases from J, the gap between germline ends came to 19 bases. CDR3 length: 15 amino acids.

In its sample, this clonotype was seen a few times. The chain recombines TRBV4-1 with TRBJ2-7; 7 bases match TRBD1. Losses at the gene ends were 1 base for V and 2 bases for J; bases not matched to a gene: 8. CDR1 and CDR2 (germline): MGHRA, YSYEKL. The CDR3 contains 16 residues. CDR3 bases: TGCGCCAGCAGCCAAGTCGGACAGGCGAGCACCTACGAGCAGTACTTC. Amino acid sequence: CASSQVGQASTYEQYF.

The gene calls are TRBV9 and TRBJ2-1; 7 bases match TRBD2. This CDR3 contains 16 residues. V gave up 3 bases and J gave up 2 bases; unmatched junction bases: 8. CDR1 and CDR2 from the germline V gene are SGDLS and YYNGEE. This CDR3 is CASSAGGRVTYNEQFF. Written as DNA, the CDR3 is TGTGCCAGCAGCGCCGGGGGGAGGGTAACCTACAATGAGCAGTTCTTC. The complete variable domain, with remaining parts taken from reference TRBV9 and TRBJ2-1, reads DSGVTQTPKHLITATGQRVTLRCSPRSGDLSVYWYQQSLDQGLQFLIQYYNGEERAKGNILERFSAQQFPDLHSELNLSSLELGDSALYFCASSAGGRVTYNEQFFGPGTRLTVL.

The V gene is TRBV5-6, the J gene TRBJ1-1, with D possibly TRBD1 on 5 matching bases. The CDR3 extends over 13 amino acids. Germline lookup yields CDR1 SGHDT and CDR2 YYEEEE. V was shortened by 4 bases and J by 7 bases, with 14 bases between the two germline ends. CDR3 bases: TGTGCCAGCAGCAAGGGACGGAACCTTGAAGCTTTCTTT. It codes for CASSKGRNLEAFF.

The chain has TRBV30 and TRBJ2-5; 9 bases are shared with TRBD2. This CDR3 has 15 amino acids. CDR1 is GTSNPN and CDR2 is SVGIG in the germline V gene (reference sequence). The V gene end was trimmed by 3 bases and the J gene end by 5 bases; junction bases not matched to a gene: 10. CDR3 protein: CAWSPHSGSRETQYF. As DNA, the CDR3 is TGTGCCTGGAGCCCTCATAGCGGGAGTCGGGAGACCCAGTACTTC.

This sequence joins TRBV5-1 and TRBJ2-3; 12 nucleotides align to TRBD2. CDR1 and CDR2 (germline): SGHRS, YFSETQ. V lost 4 bases and J lost 5; bases outside the gene matches: 8. The CDR3 is 16 amino acids. This CDR3 reads CASSLPRLAGEDTQYF. As DNA, the CDR3 is TGCGCCAGCAGCCTGCCCCGACTAGCGGGAGAAGATACGCAGTATTTT.

The chain couples TRBV5-5 to TRBJ1-2; unclear D gene. V lost 4 bases, J lost 10 bases, and 11 bases lay in between. The CDR3 sequence is 11 residues long. Germline loops: CDR1 SGHKS, CDR2 YYEKEE (reference sequence). Here the CDR3 DNA reads TGTGCCAGCAGCGAACATAACAACTACACCTTC. Amino acid sequence: CASSEHNNYTF.

The V gene is TRBV9, the J gene TRBJ2-1; 9 bases fit TRBD2. CDR3 size: 15 residues. V lost 0 bases to trimming and J lost 5 bases; unmatched junction nucleotides: 3. From germline, CDR1 is SGDLS and CDR2 YYNGEE. The CDR3, as DNA: TGTGCCAGCAGCGTAGTGGGCGGGAGGGACAATGAGCAGTTCTTC. This translates into CASSVVGGRDNEQFF.

V gene TRBV20-1 combines with J gene TRBJ2-7; TRBD2 agrees at 7 bases. Germline V CDR1 and CDR2: DFQATT, SNEGSKA (reference sequence). The ends lost 5 bases at V and 4 bases at J; junction bases unmatched: 14. The CDR3 loop spans 15 amino acids. The CDR3 DNA is TGCAGTGCTCCCGATCTGGCGGGAGTAACTTACGAGCAGTACTTC. As protein: CSAPDLAGVTYEQYF.